This is a list of T cell receptor beta chains from one sample in a study of blood T cells in healthy people across ages. TCRdb used MiXCR to reprocess the 5' RACE reads, holding one entry per CDR3 protein. The data hold about 1 million distinct CDR3 sequences, with over 35% observed a single time. The sample consisted of blood. The origin of the receptors is a woman aged 60 to 75 in good health. Both conserved end residues are part of each CDR3. The D gene is left open where the match is weak. Size tells how often a clone was seen (once, few, many) or the class of an expanded clone, and some rows leave it out.

d_gene	v_gene	abundance	j_gene	CDR3aa	CDR3nt
TRBD1	TRBV11-2	-	TRBJ2-7	CASSLGLGQGHYEQYF	TGTGCCAGCAGCTTAGGGCTTGGACAGGGGCACTACGAGCAGTACTTC
TRBD1	TRBV20-1	few	TRBJ1-5	CSARGRGFSNQPQHF	TGCAGTGCTAGGGGCAGGGGGTTTAGCAATCAGCCCCAGCATTTT
-	TRBV25-1	few	TRBJ2-5	CASSEPPVETQYF	TGTGCCAGCAGTGAACCCCCGGTAGAGACCCAGTACTTC
-	TRBV20-1	-	TRBJ2-6	CSAPDIGANVRTF	TGCAGTGCTCCGGACATCGGGGCCAACGTCCGGACTTTC
-	TRBV27	many	TRBJ2-5	CASVGGETQYF	TGTGCCAGCGTAGGGGGAGAGACCCAGTACTTC
-	TRBV6-5	-	TRBJ2-7	CASSYRVGHRYNEQYF	TGTGCCAGCAGTTATAGGGTGGGGCACCGCTACAATGAGCAGTACTTC
TRBD2	TRBV4-2	-	TRBJ2-1	CASSRRVVAGGDEQFF	TGTGCCAGCAGCCGGCGGGTAGTAGCGGGAGGGGATGAGCAGTTCTTC
-	TRBV12-3/TRBV12-4	-	TRBJ2-1	CASSRVVNEQFF	TGTGCCAGCAGTAGGGTTGTCAATGAGCAGTTCTTC
TRBD1	TRBV5-1	-	TRBJ2-7	CASRLVGQGTYEQYF	TGCGCCAGCAGATTGGTGGGACAGGGGACCTACGAGCAGTACTTC
-	TRBV24-1	few	TRBJ1-5	CATSDTSVPNQPQHF	TGTGCCACCAGTGACACCTCTGTTCCCAATCAGCCCCAGCATTTT
TRBD1	TRBV7-2	-	TRBJ1-5	CASSLSPGQDMRQPQHF	TGTGCCAGCAGCTTAAGTCCGGGACAGGACATGCGTCAGCCCCAGCATTTT
TRBD2	TRBV6-2/TRBV6-3	-	TRBJ2-7	CASSYLAGGPNEQYF	TGTGCCAGCAGTTATCTAGCGGGAGGGCCCAACGAGCAGTACTTC
-	TRBV29-1	few	TRBJ2-7	CSVDYAGSEQYF	TGCAGCGTTGACTATGCAGGGAGCGAGCAGTACTTC
-	TRBV10-2	-	TRBJ1-2	CASSEWGQEGYTF	TGCGCCAGCAGTGAGTGGGGGCAGGAAGGCTACACCTTC
TRBD2	TRBV24-1	-	TRBJ2-3	CATSGRAGVTDTQYF	TGTGCCACCAGTGGGCGAGCGGGAGTCACAGATACGCAGTATTTT
TRBD1	TRBV10-3	-	TRBJ1-1	CATAGGRETEAFF	TGTGCCACTGCAGGGGGCCGGGAGACTGAAGCTTTCTTT
-	TRBV7-2	few	TRBJ2-1	CASSLVGLLLGNEQFF	TGTGCCAGCAGCCTAGTAGGATTACTGTTGGGCAATGAGCAGTTCTTC
-	TRBV7-9	-	TRBJ1-5	CASSFGQNSNQPQHF	TGTGCCAGCAGCTTCGGACAAAATAGCAATCAGCCCCAGCATTTT
TRBD2	TRBV6-4	-	TRBJ2-6	CASSDATGTSSCGPNVLTF	TGTGCCAGCAGTGACGCCACCGGGACTAGCTCTTGCGGGCCCAACGTCCTGACTTTC